Following are 26 T cell receptor beta chains from one sample sequenced in a study of OX40 agonist ivuxolimab in advanced cancers. TCRdb's table, derived via immunoSEQ multiplex PCR, lists solely in-frame clones and lacks some. The sample includes roughly 75,000 clones, 85% to 95% of them seen just once. The input for sequencing was CD4+ or CD8+ T cells sorted from blood, taken in a trial of the OX40 agonist ivuxolimab. These receptors all come from an adult with an advanced solid tumor such as melanoma, head and neck, liver or kidney cancer.

The chain has TRBV27 and TRBJ2-3; the D gene is possibly TRBD2 (5 bases). CDR3 length: 12 amino acids. Germline CDR1 reads MNHEY; CDR2 reads SMNVEV (reference sequence). Trimming cost V 2 bases and J 5 bases, with 5 bases left between them. CDR3 sequence (DNA): TGTGCCAGCAGTTTAGGAGGAGATACGCAGTATTTT. The encoded protein is CASSLGGDTQYF.

The V gene is TRBV15, the J gene TRBJ1-3; D remains unclear. CDR1 LNHNV and CDR2 YYDKDF come from the germline V gene (reference sequence). The CDR3 sequence is 17 residues long. V gave up 4 bases and J gave up 0 bases, with 16 bases separating them. In DNA form, the CDR3 reads TGTGCCACCAGCACAATGTTTGCAGCTTACTCTGGAAACACCATATATTTT. Its translation: CATSTMFAAYSGNTIYF.

The chain joins TRBV7-2 to TRBJ1-1; the D gene is possibly TRBD1 (5 bases). Trimming removed 5 bases at V and 4 bases at J, with 26 bases between. CDR1 and CDR2 from the germline V gene are SGHTA and FQGNSA. This CDR3 contains 18 residues. The CDR3, as DNA: TGTGCCAGCAGCCCGAGGCCCGGGGCGGAGTATTGGGGCACTGAAGCTTTCTTT. This codes for CASSPRPGAEYWGTEAFF.

V and J are TRBV10-1 and TRBJ1-4, with TRBD1 identical over 7 bases. The CDR3 is made up of 14 amino acids. Per germline, CDR1 WNHNN and CDR2 SYGVQD (reference sequence). V shed 5 bases, J shed 4 bases, and the junction held 4 bases outside the gene matches. For the CDR3, the DNA is TGCGCCAGCAGTCGGACAGGTCGTAATGAAAAACTGTTTTTT. Its translation: CASSRTGRNEKLFF.

The table lists this clone with a count of one. The gene calls are TRBV7-8 and TRBJ1-4, with TRBD1 matching 8 bases. The V gene's germline CDR1 is SGHVS and CDR2 FQNEAQ. J gave up 5 bases and V 5 bases, and 7 bases lay outside the gene matches. The CDR3 contains 15 residues. The chain's CDR3 is CASSPTGAVNEKLFF. Here the CDR3 DNA reads TGTGCCAGCAGCCCGACAGGGGCCGTAAATGAAAAACTGTTTTTT.

This clone was counted a single time. The chain carries TRBV15 and TRBJ1-5, with TRBD1 as a possible D gene (5 bases). The CDR3 has 14 residues. Trimming shortened V by 5 bases and J by 6 bases, and 14 bases separated the two germline ends. Germline V gene data show CDR1 as LNHNV and CDR2 as YYDKDF (reference sequence). The CDR3 protein is CATSQGARAQPQHF. The CDR3 DNA reads TGTGCCACCAGCCAAGGCGCCAGGGCTCAGCCCCAGCATTTT.

This chain connects TRBV19 to TRBJ1-2; no clear D. In germline, CDR1 is LNHDA, CDR2 SQIVND (reference sequence). The germline V and J ends were trimmed by 7 bases and 0 bases, with 18 bases remaining between them. This CDR3 region has 16 residues. CDR3 sequence: CASTHMAAGPNYGYTF. In nucleotides, the CDR3 is TGTGCCAGTACCCATATGGCGGCAGGCCCTAACTATGGCTACACCTTC. The whole variable domain, remainder taken from reference TRBV19 and TRBJ1-2, is DGGITQSPKYLFRKEGQNVTLSCEQNLNHDAMYWYRQDPGQGLRLIYYSQIVNDFQKGDIAEGYSVSREKKESFPLTVTSAQKNPTAFYLCASTHMAAGPNYGYTFGSGTRLTVV.

V usage is TRBV25-1 and J usage is TRBJ2-1, with 9 bases lining up with TRBD2. V shed 4 bases and J 4 bases; nucleotides not matched to a gene: 5. This CDR3 comprises 15 residues. Germline CDR1 and CDR2: MGHDK and SYGVNS. CDR3 sequence reads: CASSVSGGPYNEQFF. In nucleotides, the CDR3 is TGTGCCAGCAGTGTAAGCGGGGGGCCTTACAATGAGCAGTTCTTC.

The rearrangement uses TRBV13 and TRBJ2-1; tentative D call: TRBD2 (5 bases). From germline, CDR1 is PRHDT and CDR2 FYEKMQ (reference sequence). The CDR3 runs 13 residues. V was cut by 1 base and J by 5 bases, with 6 bases left in between. CDR3 residues: CASSLVGNNEQFF. The CDR3 DNA is TGTGCCAGCAGCTTAGTCGGGAACAATGAGCAGTTCTTC. Looking up the rest from reference TRBV13 and TRBJ2-1 gives the full variable domain: AAGVIQSPRHLIKEKRETATLKCYPIPRHDTVYWYQQGPGQDPQFLISFYEKMQSDKGSIPDRFSAQQFSDYHSELNMSSLELGDSALYFCASSLVGNNEQFFGPGTRLTVL.

V usage is TRBV29-1 and J usage is TRBJ2-1, with D possibly TRBD2 on 6 matching bases. The CDR3 is 14 amino acids. The germline gives CDR1 SQVTM, CDR2 ANQGSEA. V shed 4 bases and J shed 0 bases, with 10 bases lying between them. The CDR3 here is CSVGGTHSYNEQFF. CDR3 nucleotides: TGCAGCGTTGGCGGGACCCACTCCTACAATGAGCAGTTCTTC.

V usage is TRBV20-1 and J usage is TRBJ2-1; possible D gene TRBD2, 5 bases. The CDR3 is 11 amino acids. V was cut by 6 bases and J by 10 bases, with 13 bases left in between. Germline V gene sequence: CDR1 DFQATT, CDR2 SNEGSKA (reference sequence). CDR3 DNA: TGCAGTGCCCCCGTGCGCGGGGAGCAGTTCTTC. This gives the protein CSAPVRGEQFF.

This sequence joins TRBV6-1 and TRBJ1-1; 7 nucleotides align to TRBD1. V shed 8 bases and J 0 bases; nucleotides not matched to a gene: 3. The CDR3 extends over 13 amino acids. Germline V gene data show CDR1 as MNHNS and CDR2 as SASEGT. The CDR3 spells CASGTGVNTEAFF. CDR3 nucleotides: TGTGCCAGCGGTACAGGGGTGAACACTGAAGCTTTCTTT.

This clone was seen only once. The CDR3 protein is CSVLTGSANEKLFF. In DNA form, the CDR3 reads TGCAGCGTGTTAACAGGGTCAGCTAATGAAAAACTGTTTTTT. The genes are TRBV29-1 and TRBJ1-4; possibly TRBD1 for D (6 bases). There are 14 residues in the CDR3. V was shortened by 6 bases and J by 3 bases, with 14 bases between the two germline ends. Germline CDR1 is SQVTM and CDR2 is ANQGSEA.

A few counts support this clone. This same CDR3 is encoded by further DNA sequences in the sample. This sequence joins TRBV27 and TRBJ1-1, with 11 positions matching TRBD1. Trimming removed 2 bases from V and 4 bases from J; junction bases left unmatched: 0. Germline V lookup: CDR1 MNHEY, CDR2 SMNVEV (reference sequence). This CDR3 spans 14 amino acids. CDR3 sequence reads: CASSLGTGGTEAFF. CDR3 DNA sequence: TGTGCCAGCAGTTTAGGGACAGGGGGCACTGAAGCTTTCTTT.

V usage is TRBV27 and J usage is TRBJ1-2, with 10 positions matching TRBD1. Trimming cost V 6 bases and J 5 bases; bases outside gene matches: 6. Germline V lookup: CDR1 MNHEY, CDR2 SMNVEV (reference sequence). The CDR3 totals 14 residues. The CDR3 DNA reads as TGTGCCAGCAGATGGGGACAGGGGTTTTATGGCTACACCTTC. Translation gives CASRWGQGFYGYTF.

The V and J genes are TRBV19 and TRBJ2-7; 7 positions agree with TRBD1. CDR3 size: 12 residues. Looked up from germline, CDR1 is LNHDA and CDR2 is SQIVND (reference sequence). V lost 6 bases to trimming and J lost 12 bases; unmatched junction nucleotides: 11. The CDR3 sequence is CASSANLRDRYF. The CDR3 DNA reads as TGTGCCAGTAGCGCTAATCTCCGGGACAGGTACTTC.

The chain combines TRBV4-2 with TRBJ2-3; the match to TRBD2 covers 9 bases. This CDR3 has 14 amino acids. Germline V lookup: CDR1 LGHNA, CDR2 YNFKEQ. CDR3 loop: CAQRLAVSTDTQYF. The CDR3 nucleotides read TGTGCTCAGAGACTAGCGGTAAGCACAGATACGCAGTATTTT.

CDR3 in amino acids: CASLQAGGDEQFF. DNA of the CDR3: TGTGCCAGCCTTCAAGCGGGGGGGGATGAGCAGTTCTTC. The J gene is TRBJ2-1, the V gene TRBV2; 10 bases map to TRBD2. CDR1 and CDR2 (germline): SNHLY, FYNNEI. V gave up 8 bases and J gave up 8 bases; unmatched junction bases: 6. The CDR3 length is 13 residues.

This clone has a single count. V is TRBV27 and J is TRBJ1-1; 7 bases match TRBD1. From germline, CDR1 is MNHEY and CDR2 SMNVEV (reference sequence). This CDR3 is 17 amino acids long. The V segment lost 4 bases and the J segment 1 base; nucleotides outside the gene matches: 12. CDR3 in amino acids: CASSSGQVVTKNTEAFF. CDR3 in DNA: TGTGCCAGCAGTTCCGGACAGGTGGTAACCAAGAACACTGAAGCTTTCTTT.

The chain couples TRBV5-4 to TRBJ1-6, with D maybe TRBD1 (6 bases). Trimming left V 2 bases short and J 9 bases short, with 12 bases between. Looked up from germline, CDR1 is SGHNT and CDR2 is YYREEE (reference sequence). The CDR3 covers 14 residues. The CDR3 sequence is CASSFGQTGSPLHF. CDR3 in DNA: TGTGCCAGCAGCTTCGGACAGACTGGTTCACCCCTCCACTTT. Filled out from reference TRBV5-4 and TRBJ1-6, the complete variable domain reads ETGVTQSPTHLIKTRGQQVTLRCSSQSGHNTVSWYQQALGQGPQFIFQYYREEENGRGNFPPRFSGLQFPNYSSELNVNALELDDSALYLCASSFGQTGSPLHFGNGTRLTVT.

A single count supports this clone. The chain joins TRBV27 to TRBJ2-2, with a tentative D call TRBD2 (6 bases). The CDR3 is made up of 16 amino acids. Trimming left V 3 bases short and J 1 base short, with 12 bases between. Germline V lookup: CDR1 MNHEY, CDR2 SMNVEV (reference sequence). The CDR3: CASSFSPGGNTGELFF. The CDR3 bases are TGTGCCAGCAGTTTCTCTCCCGGGGGGAACACCGGGGAGCTGTTTTTT.

This clone was seen just once. This chain links TRBV18 with TRBJ2-7; D possibly corresponds to TRBD1 (5 bases). V shed 2 bases and J shed 6 bases, with 14 bases lying between them. Germline V CDR1 and CDR2: KGHSH, LQKENI. This CDR3 has 14 amino acids. CDR3 in DNA: TGTGCCAGCTCACCAAAAGACAGCGTCCTCGAGCAGTACTTC. This gives the protein CASSPKDSVLEQYF.

The V and J genes are TRBV6-6 and TRBJ1-1; 9 bases match TRBD1. Trimming at V came to 11 bases and at J to 4 bases, leaving 5 bases not matched to a gene. CDR3 length: 12 amino acids. Germline V gene lookup returns CDR1 MNHNY and CDR2 SVGAGI (reference sequence). CDR3 residues: CACRQGGTEAFF. For the CDR3, the DNA is TGTGCCTGTAGACAGGGGGGCACTGAAGCTTTCTTT.

The J gene is TRBJ1-2, the V gene TRBV12-5; 12 bases agree with TRBD1. The V and J ends lost 6 bases and 4 bases, in that order; junction bases with no gene match: 6. There are 15 residues in the CDR3. Germline V CDR1 and CDR2: LGHNT, FRNRAP. The CDR3 loop is CASGQGQGAIYGYTF. The CDR3 DNA is TGTGCTAGTGGACAGGGACAGGGGGCGATCTATGGCTACACCTTC. Supplemented by reference TRBV12-5 and TRBJ1-2, the full variable domain reads DARVTQTPRHKVTEMGQEVTMRCQPILGHNTVFWYRQTMMQGLELLAYFRNRAPLDDSGMPKDRFSAEMPDATLATLKIQPSEPRDSAVYFCASGQGQGAIYGYTFGSGTRLTVV.

This chain uses TRBV27 with TRBJ2-1; 7 positions agree with TRBD2. V gave up 4 bases and J gave up 9 bases; unmatched junction bases: 9. There are 14 residues in the CDR3. Germline V gene data show CDR1 as MNHEY and CDR2 as SMNVEV (reference sequence). The CDR3 sequence: CASSWASGKTEQFF. The CDR3 bases are TGTGCCAGCAGTTGGGCTAGCGGAAAGACTGAGCAGTTCTTC.

This clone was recorded a few times. The V and J genes are TRBV6-5 and TRBJ1-1; D ambiguous. The V gene lost 0 bases and the J gene lost 0 bases, with 8 bases spanning the gap. CDR3 length: 15 amino acids. CDR1 and CDR2 from the germline V gene are MNHEY and SVGAGI. CDR3 residues: CASSYSGRLNTEAFF. DNA of the CDR3: TGTGCCAGCAGTTACTCTGGGCGTCTGAACACTGAAGCTTTCTTT.